This T cell receptor beta chain was identified in a study of blood T cell repertoires in COVID-19. Patients at the Seattle site were enrolled during active infection and followed longitudinally. CDR1 and CDR2 (germline): SGHRS, YFSETQ. This CDR3 contains 13 residues. Deletions cut 2 bases from V and 3 bases from J, with 8 bases between. Original methodology: Using reference gene primer amplification, nucleated cell counts were estimated. The repertoire was sequenced with immunoSEQ multiplex PCR; TCRdb's copy has only in-frame clones and lacks some. V and J calls and clone size are copied from that table; D and trimming were computed from the DNA. The sample records 170,000 or so clones, roughly 83% being singletons.

The rearrangement uses TRBV5-1 and TRBJ1-1; no definite D call. Specimen: peripheral blood. This TCR was sampled from a woman aged 40 to 50 with COVID-19, enrolled during active disease. The CDR3 here is CASSFSGYTEAFF. Written as DNA, the CDR3 is TGCGCCAGCAGCTTCTCCGGGTACACTGAAGCTTTCTTT.